The clone carrying this T cell receptor (beta chain) was observed a single time. Unmatched junction bases numbered 24, after V lost 3 bases and J lost 5 bases. The CDR3 extends over 19 amino acids. Germline V lookup: CDR1 SQVTM, CDR2 ANQGSEA. Here immunoSEQ multiplex PCR was the method, and the copy in TCRdb shows in-frame clones only, minus some. The data show roughly 120,000 clones, about 89% seen once. The sample comes from a study of control samples from healthy donors and cancer patients. The sequence came from a woman under 30 in good health. The sample taken for sequencing was blood. The chain joins TRBV29-1 to TRBJ1-2; 7 positions match TRBD1. The DNA of the CDR3 is TGCAGCGTTGACGGCCCCTTGAACAGGGGTGATCGGAGGCTGTATGGCTACACCTTC. As protein: CSVDGPLNRGDRRLYGYTF.